These T cell receptor beta chains were read from a single sample in a study of blood T cell repertoires in COVID-19. The protocol was immunoSEQ multiplex PCR, while the TCRdb copy is restricted to in-frame clones and leaves out a portion. The table lists 90,000 to 120,000 clones, around 90% of them singletons. The sequenced sample was peripheral blood. Receptors originate from a man in his forties with active or convalescent COVID-19. CDR3s include the opening cysteine and the closing phenylalanine or tryptophan. Fields, in order: D gene, clone size, V gene, J gene, CDR3 DNA, CDR3 protein. D genes are given only for firm matches. A row's size may be missing; if present it is once, few, many or a size class.

>-|-|TRBV5-1|TRBJ2-3
TGCGCCAGCAGCTTGGAACTGGGCGCAGATACGCAGTATTTT
CASSLELGADTQYF
>TRBD2|-|TRBV28|TRBJ2-7
TGTGCCAGCAGTGCCGGGACTAGCGGATACGAGCAGTACTTC
CASSAGTSGYEQYF
>-|-|TRBV2|TRBJ2-2
TGTGCCAGCAGTAGCTGGGAGAGAGACGGGGAGCTGTTTTTT
CASSSWERDGELFF
>TRBD1|once|TRBV4-3|TRBJ1-2
TGCGCCAGCAGCCAAGAGGGGACAGGGAACTATGGCTACACCTTC
CASSQEGTGNYGYTF
>-|-|TRBV5-1|TRBJ1-3
TGCGCCAGCAGCTTGGACACGACTGGAAACACCATATATTTT
CASSLDTTGNTIYF
>-|-|TRBV7-2|TRBJ1-1
TGTGCCAGCAGGGAAAGAGGAGGTTGGACTGAAGCTTTCTTT
CASRERGGWTEAFF
>TRBD1|-|TRBV7-9|TRBJ1-2
TGTGCCAGCAGCTTACCAGGGACAGGGGTTAGTGGCTACACCTTC
CASSLPGTGVSGYTF
>-|-|TRBV29-1|TRBJ1-2
TGCAGCGTTGATGTAGGGGGCTATGGCTACACCTTC
CSVDVGGYGYTF
>TRBD1|-|TRBV3-1/TRBV3-2|TRBJ1-1
TGTGCCAGCAGCTCGGACAGGGAGAAAGCTTTCTTT
CASSSDREKAFF
>-|-|TRBV18|TRBJ1-3
TGTGCCAGCTCACCATCCAAAGCCGTTTCCTCTGGAAACACCATATATTTT
CASSPSKAVSSGNTIYF
>TRBD1|-|TRBV19|TRBJ2-7
TGTGCCAGTAGTCCGGGACAGTTAGGATACGAGCAGTACTTC
CASSPGQLGYEQYF
>-|-|TRBV24-1|TRBJ2-5
TGTGCCACCAGACCCTACGGCCAAGAGACCCAGTACTTC
CATRPYGQETQYF
>-|-|TRBV18|TRBJ1-1
TGTGCCTCCCAATCAGGGAACACTGAAGCTTTCTTT
CASQSGNTEAFF
>TRBD1|once|TRBV5-4|TRBJ1-5
TGTGCCAGCAGCTCGGGACAGGGTAGGGATCAGCCCCAGCATTTT
CASSSGQGRDQPQHF
>-|-|TRBV9|TRBJ2-5
TGTGCCAGGACGCCGGAGGAGACCCAGTACTTC
CARTPEETQYF
>TRBD1|-|TRBV7-2|TRBJ2-1
TGTGCCAGCAGCCCACAGACAGGGGACAACAATGAGCAGTTCTTC
CASSPQTGDNNEQFF
>TRBD1|-|TRBV7-2|TRBJ2-3
TGTGCCAGCAGCATACAGGGGACAGATACGCAGTATTTT
CASSIQGTDTQYF
>TRBD1|-|TRBV7-6|TRBJ1-1
TGTGCCAGCAGCCTACAGGGGTACACTGAAGCTTTCTTT
CASSLQGYTEAFF
>-|once|TRBV7-9|TRBJ1-2
TGTGCCAGCAGCCAGGACACCAGTGGCTACACCTTC
CASSQDTSGYTF
>TRBD1|few|TRBV29-1|TRBJ1-2
TGCAGCGGTGGACAGGTATCATCTGGCTACACCTTC
CSGGQVSSGYTF
>TRBD1|-|TRBV3-1/TRBV3-2|TRBJ1-6
TGTGCCAGCAGCGACAGGGATAATTCACCCCTCCACTTT
CASSDRDNSPLHF
>TRBD2|-|TRBV2|TRBJ2-7
TGTGCCAGCAGCAGACGGACTAGCTCGAGCCACGAGCAGTACTTC
CASSRRTSSSHEQYF
>-|-|TRBV7-3|TRBJ2-1
TGTGCCAGCAGCTTAGGTGGGGCCCACTACAATGAGCAGTTCTTC
CASSLGGAHYNEQFF
>TRBD1|-|TRBV5-1|TRBJ1-2
TGCGCCAGCAGCTCAGGGACAGGGTACTATGGCTACACCTTC
CASSSGTGYYGYTF
>TRBD1|-|TRBV5-1|TRBJ2-7
TGCGCCAGCAGCCCCTCTCTCCGGGGACAGAACTACGAGCAGTACTTC
CASSPSLRGQNYEQYF
>TRBD1|-|TRBV25-1|TRBJ2-3
TGTGCCAGCAGTGAACCGGGACAGGGGACAGGTACGCAGTATTTT
CASSEPGQGTGTQYF